The 26 T cell receptor beta chains in this list originate from one sample, sequenced in a study of blood T cell repertoires in COVID-19. Measured with immunoSEQ multiplex PCR; TCRdb has only the in-frame clones, and not every one. This table holds tens of thousands of clones, approximately 82% found once. Source material: peripheral blood. The source of these receptors is a human donor in a cohort sampled during active COVID-19.

The chain joins TRBV5-1 to TRBJ1-1, with D maybe TRBD1 (6 bases). The CDR3 is made up of 13 amino acids. Per germline, CDR1 SGHRS and CDR2 YFSETQ. Between the trimmed V and J ends, which lost 4 bases and 3 bases, there was a span of 10 bases. CDR3 loop: CASSAAGDTEAFF. In DNA, the CDR3 is TGCGCCAGCAGCGCGGCAGGGGACACTGAAGCTTTCTTT.

About this clone itself: The same CDR3 also results from other DNA sequences found in this sample. V usage is TRBV14 and J usage is TRBJ1-1; D perhaps matches TRBD1 (5 bases). Germline V gene lookup returns CDR1 SGHDN and CDR2 FVKESK. The ends were cut back, 4 bases at V and 0 bases at J, with 6 bases in the middle. CDR3 length: 13 amino acids. The CDR3 region has the DNA TGTGCCAGCAGCCGACAGATGAACACTGAAGCTTTCTTT. The encoded protein is CASSRQMNTEAFF.

The rearrangement uses TRBV18 and TRBJ2-3, with 13 bases fitting TRBD2. Germline assignment: CDR1 KGHSH and CDR2 LQKENI. The CDR3 is 15 residues long. V shed 3 bases and J 11 bases; nucleotides not matched to a gene: 8. CDR3 DNA: TGTGCCAGCTCACCCTTGGAACTAGCGGGAGGGCTGCAGTATTTT. Its protein is CASSPLELAGGLQYF.

This clone is a singleton in its sample. The chain joins TRBV6-5 to TRBJ2-1; 7 positions agree with TRBD1. The CDR3 has 14 residues. Losses at the gene ends were 8 bases for V and 4 bases for J; bases not matched to a gene: 8. Looked up from germline, CDR1 is MNHEY and CDR2 is SVGAGI. The CDR3: CASHAGTAYNEQFF. As DNA, the CDR3 is TGTGCCAGCCACGCCGGGACAGCGTACAATGAGCAGTTCTTC.

This clone was found a few times. V usage is TRBV19 and J usage is TRBJ1-5, with D uncertain. The germline CDR1 and CDR2 sequences are LNHDA and SQIVND (reference sequence). The V and J ends lost 5 bases and 9 bases respectively, with 11 bases between them. The CDR3 is made up of 12 amino acids. The CDR3 nucleotides read TGTGCCAGTAGTCGGGAAGGACTGCCCCAGCATTTT. Translating gives CASSREGLPQHF.

The V gene is TRBV5-1, the J gene TRBJ2-1; 10 bases are shared with TRBD2. After removal of 1 base from V and 1 base from J, the junction contained 8 bases not matched to a gene. Germline loops: CDR1 SGHRS, CDR2 YFSETQ. This CDR3 comprises 18 residues. Here the CDR3 DNA reads TGCGCCAGCAGCTTGAAGCTAGCGGGGGTGAGTTCCTACAATGAGCAGTTCTTC. Protein product: CASSLKLAGVSSYNEQFF.

The J gene is TRBJ1-4, the V gene TRBV5-1; the D gene is possibly TRBD1 (5 bases). This CDR3 has 14 residues. Between the trimmed V and J ends, which lost 0 bases and 5 bases, there was a span of 8 bases. Germline lookup yields CDR1 SGHRS and CDR2 YFSETQ. For the CDR3, the DNA is TGCGCCAGCAGCTTGGCGGCAGGGAATGAAAAACTGTTTTTT. It yields the protein CASSLAAGNEKLFF. Based on the CDR3 plus reference TRBV5-1 and TRBJ1-4, the full variable domain is KAGVTQTPRYLIKTRGQQVTLSCSPISGHRSVSWYQQTPGQGLQFLFEYFSETQRNKGNFPGRFSGRQFSNSRSEMNVSTLELGDSALYLCASSLAAGNEKLFFGSGTQLSVL.

The chain recombines TRBV5-1 with TRBJ2-1; TRBD2 aligns across 11 bases. The CDR3 is 15 residues long. Germline CDR1 reads SGHRS; CDR2 reads YFSETQ. With V trimmed by 4 bases and J by 4 bases, 4 bases remained unmatched. The CDR3 DNA is TGCGCCAGCAGCCGACTAGCGGGAAGTTACAATGAGCAGTTCTTC. It is translated as CASSRLAGSYNEQFF.

This sequence joins TRBV7-9 and TRBJ1-2, with 8 bases matching TRBD1. CDR1 and CDR2 from the germline V gene are SEHNR and FQNEAQ (reference sequence). This CDR3 spans 15 amino acids. Unmatched junction bases numbered 5, after V lost 4 bases and J lost 1 base. Written as DNA, the CDR3 is TGTGCCAGCAGCTCACAGACAGGGGTTAACTATGGCTACACCTTC. Its translation: CASSSQTGVNYGYTF.

This sequence joins TRBV3-1 (or the pseudogene TRBV3-2) and TRBJ1-6; 8 bases map to TRBD1. Germline trimming cut 1 base from V and 13 bases from J; bases unmatched to any gene: 3. The CDR3 length is 13 residues. CDR1 is LGHDT, CDR2 YNNKEL, per germline (reference sequence). CDR3 in amino acids: CASSQGDRSPLHF. Written as DNA, the CDR3 is TGTGCCAGCAGCCAAGGGGACAGGTCGCCCCTCCACTTT.

V gene TRBV7-8 combines with J gene TRBJ1-1, with D possibly being TRBD1 (6 bases). V was trimmed by 5 bases and J by 8 bases, leaving 15 bases between them. The CDR3 spans 13 residues. Germline loops: CDR1 SGHVS, CDR2 FQNEAQ. The CDR3 sequence is CASSLGGTREAFF. The CDR3 DNA reads as TGTGCCAGCAGCCTCGGGGGGACAAGAGAAGCTTTCTTT.

CDR3 DNA sequence: TGTGCCAGCAGCTTCCAGCGGGACGGGGCCGGGGAGCTGTTTTTT. Its translation is CASSFQRDGAGELFF. The chain joins TRBV11-2 to TRBJ2-2, with 7 bases lining up with TRBD2. Unmatched junction bases numbered 7, after V lost 3 bases and J lost 6 bases. Germline V gives CDR1 SGHAT, CDR2 FQNNGV. The CDR3 length is 15 residues.

The chain recombines TRBV11-2 with TRBJ2-3; TRBD2 matches 8 bases. The CDR3 has 17 amino acids. Trimming cost V 5 bases and J 3 bases; bases outside gene matches: 13. Germline CDR1 SGHAT, CDR2 FQNNGV. The DNA of the CDR3 is TGTGCCAGCAGCCTACGCGGGAGCGCGGGGGGAACAGATACGCAGTATTTT. Residues: CASSLRGSAGGTDTQYF.

The chain joins TRBV6-2 or TRBV6-3 to TRBJ2-6, with D possibly being TRBD2 (7 bases). Per the germline V gene, CDR1 is MNHEY and CDR2 is SVGEGT. The CDR3 is made up of 15 amino acids. V lost 6 bases to trimming and J lost 4 bases, with 13 bases between them. CDR3 region: CASSPGGLGANVLTF. The CDR3 nucleotides read TGTGCCAGCAGCCCCGGGGGGCTCGGGGCCAACGTCCTGACTTTC.

This chain connects TRBV19 to TRBJ1-1; D is possibly TRBD1 (6 bases). V was clipped by 6 bases and J by 2 bases, with 10 bases between them. The germline CDR1 and CDR2 sequences are LNHDA and SQIVND (reference sequence). CDR3 length: 13 amino acids. DNA for the CDR3: TGTGCCAGTAGATTCAGGGGTAACACTGAAGCTTTCTTT. Translated: CASRFRGNTEAFF.

The DNA for the CDR3 is TGTGCCAGCAGCCTACGGGCCCGGGACACGAGCTCTGGGGCCAACGTCCTGACTTTC. Translated: CASSLRARDTSSGANVLTF. The chain links TRBV7-2 to TRBJ2-6, with a weak D call TRBD1 (6 bases). Trimming took 5 bases from V and 0 from J, leaving 20 bases between them. CDR3 length: 19 amino acids. CDR1 is SGHTA and CDR2 is FQGNSA in the germline V gene.

The chain couples TRBV5-6 to TRBJ2-7; the match to TRBD2 covers 8 bases. The length of the CDR3 is 15 residues. J gave up 3 bases and V 4 bases, and 9 bases lay outside the gene matches. Per the germline V gene, CDR1 is SGHDT and CDR2 is YYEEEE. The CDR3 sequence: CASSHISGAVYEQYF. In nucleotides, the CDR3 is TGTGCCAGCAGCCATATTAGCGGGGCAGTCTACGAGCAGTACTTC.

V and J are TRBV12-3 or TRBV12-4 and TRBJ2-2; D call uncertain. Trimming cost V 7 bases and J 6 bases, with 12 bases left between them. This CDR3 has 13 amino acids. CDR3 DNA sequence: TGTGCCAGCAATAGAAACGTACCCGGGGAGCTGTTTTTT. Translated, it gives CASNRNVPGELFF.

The rearrangement uses TRBV7-8 and TRBJ2-1; TRBD2 matches at 11 bases. The V segment lost 2 bases and the J segment 5 bases; nucleotides outside the gene matches: 8. The CDR3 is 17 amino acids. Per the germline V gene, CDR1 is SGHVS and CDR2 is FQNEAQ. CDR3 nucleotides: TGTGCCAGCAGCTTACCGCTTAGCGGGGGGGCCGACAATGAGCAGTTCTTC. Protein: CASSLPLSGGADNEQFF. The full variable domain, rest sourced from reference TRBV7-8 and TRBJ2-1, is GAGVSQSPRYKVAKRGQDVALRCDPISGHVSLFWYQQALGQGPEFLTYFQNEAQLDKSGLPSDRFFAERPEGSVSTLKIQRTQQEDSAVYLCASSLPLSGGADNEQFFGPGTRLTVL.

DNA for the CDR3: TGTGCCACCAGCGAGGAAGGGGGGGCTGGGGCCAACGTCCTGACTTTC. It translates to CATSEEGGAGANVLTF. This chain joins TRBV15 and TRBJ2-6; weak D call: TRBD2 (7 bases). V lost 5 bases to trimming and J lost 2 bases, with 13 bases between them. The CDR3 runs to 16 residues. Per the germline V gene, CDR1 is LNHNV and CDR2 is YYDKDF (reference sequence).

The chain links TRBV5-8 to TRBJ1-2; the D gene is possibly TRBD1 (6 bases). V shed 4 bases and J shed 5 bases, with 9 bases lying between them. The CDR3 runs to 12 residues. Per germline, CDR1 SGHTS and CDR2 YDEGEE. CDR3 coding DNA: TGTGCCAGCAGCCGAGGGGGATATGGCTACACCTTC. It specifies CASSRGGYGYTF.

The rearrangement uses TRBV6-5 and TRBJ2-5; D is uncertain. Germline CDR1 reads MNHEY; CDR2 reads SVGAGI. The CDR3 totals 12 residues. V shed 6 bases and J shed 5 bases, with 10 bases lying between them. The CDR3 DNA reads as TGTGCCAGCAGGGAGCGTTTGGAGACCCAGTACTTC. Its translation is CASRERLETQYF.

The J gene is TRBJ2-1, the V gene TRBV5-8; tentative D call: TRBD2 (7 bases). V lost 1 base, J lost 5 bases, and 16 bases lay in between. The CDR3 totals 16 residues. The germline CDR1 and CDR2 sequences are SGHTS and YDEGEE. DNA for the CDR3: TGTGCCAGCAGCTTGTATCGCGGGGGCGCAAACAATGAGCAGTTCTTC. Protein sequence: CASSLYRGGANNEQFF.

The chain carries TRBV7-6 and TRBJ1-1, with no clear D. The CDR3 runs 14 residues. V gave up 1 base and J gave up 5 bases, with 11 bases separating them. Germline-derived CDR1 and CDR2 are SGHVS and FNYEAQ. The chain's CDR3 is CASSLGASSTEAFF. CDR3 nucleotides: TGTGCCAGCAGCTTAGGGGCCTCGTCGACTGAAGCTTTCTTT.

The rearrangement joins TRBV28 to TRBJ2-7; the D is unclear. The CDR3 totals 14 residues. CDR1 is MDHEN, CDR2 SYDVKM, per germline. V lost 3 bases and J lost 5, with 14 bases in between. CDR3: CASSFRHSPDEQYF. Here the CDR3 DNA reads TGTGCCAGCAGTTTCCGACACTCCCCGGACGAGCAGTACTTC.

This sequence joins TRBV11-2 and TRBJ2-4, with TRBD2 matching 16 bases. The CDR3 length is 16 residues. The trim removed 5 bases at V and 15 bases at J, leaving 13 bases unmatched. The germline V gene has CDR1 SGHAT and CDR2 FQNNGV. CDR3 protein: CASSRKGTSGGATTYF. The CDR3 coding sequence is TGTGCCAGCAGCCGAAAAGGGACTAGCGGGGGGGCCACGACGTACTTC.